This T cell receptor (beta chain) emerged from a study of blood T cell repertoires in COVID-19. Study context: Acute-phase and convalescent COVID-19 samples originated in the United States, Italy and Spain.

Original methodology: Nucleated cell counts were estimated from reference gene primer amplification. Here immunoSEQ multiplex PCR was the method, and the copy in TCRdb shows in-frame clones only, minus some. The V and J calls and clone size are taken from that table; D and trimming were inferred from the DNA. The table shows 20,000 to 30,000 clones, with around 84% occurring only once. The CDR3 extends over 19 amino acids. V gave up 3 bases and J gave up 0 bases, with 24 bases separating them. Germline V gene lookup returns CDR1 GTSNPN and CDR2 SVGIG (reference sequence). The source of this sequence is an elderly woman with acute or convalescent COVID-19. The chain carries TRBV30 and TRBJ1-3, with D possibly being TRBD1 (5 bases). Sequencing input: peripheral blood. The CDR3 DNA is TGTGCCTGGAGCCTCTGGGGGGGATGGTTCCGTCCCTCTGGAAACACCATATATTTT. It translates to CAWSLWGGWFRPSGNTIYF.